This paragraph covers one T cell receptor beta chain sequence. Repertoires were generated with immunoSEQ multiplex PCR, while TCRdb's copy carries only in-frame clones and drops some. The data contain 90,000 or so clones, 88% of them singletons. This record comes from a study of blood T cell repertoires in COVID-19. The source of this sequence is a man at least 80 years old with acute or convalescent COVID-19. Sequenced: peripheral blood.

The CDR3 sequence is CASSRGREGVAEAFF. The CDR3 nucleotides read TGTGCCAGCAGCCGAGGGCGCGAGGGGGTAGCTGAAGCTTTCTTT. V gene TRBV14 combines with J gene TRBJ1-1; TRBD1 might be the D (6 bases). The CDR3 is 15 amino acids. Trimming cost V 4 bases and J 6 bases, with 18 bases left between them. Germline V gives CDR1 SGHDN, CDR2 FVKESK.